The entry below describes one TCR beta chain. Germline V gives CDR1 SNHLY, CDR2 FYNNEI. The CDR3 loop spans 15 amino acids. The germline V and J ends were trimmed by 4 bases and 4 bases, with 13 bases remaining between them. The sample is drawn from a study of sequential checkpoint blockade in melanoma. Study-level background: Randomization was 1:1 between first-line nivolumab→ipilimumab and ipilimumab→nivolumab.

Libraries were prepared by immunoSEQ multiplex PCR; TCRdb keeps only in-frame clonotypes and omits some of them. The sample includes 6,000 or so clones, around 57% of them seen just once. Treatment: randomized to nivolumab then ipilimumab (arm A) or the reverse (arm B). From thawed PBMCs, live CD3+CD8+ cells negative for CD19 and CD56 were sorted. J is TRBJ1-4 and V is TRBV2, with a possible D match to TRBD1 (5 bases). The source was CD8+ T cells sorted from blood (inferred from file names), collected from a patient given nivolumab and ipilimumab in sequence. The clonotype was recovered from a human donor with melanoma. The CDR3 sequence: CASSGRQIYNEKLFF. The CDR3 nucleotides are TGTGCCAGCAGTGGAAGACAGATTTATAATGAAAAACTGTTTTTT. The full variable domain, completed using reference TRBV2 and TRBJ1-4, is EPEVTQTPSHQVTQMGQEVILRCVPISNHLYFYWYRQILGQKVEFLVSFYNNEISEKSEIFDDQFSVERPDGSNFTLKIRSTKLEDSAMYFCASSGRQIYNEKLFFGSGTQLSVL.